The 20 T cell receptor beta chains reported below all come from one sample, sequenced in a study of blood T cell repertoires in COVID-19 (dated by TCRdb to the early 2020s). Libraries were made using the immunoSEQ multiplex PCR assay. This immuneACCESS table, as held by TCRdb, lists in-frame sequences with V and J called but not all clones. Of the missing ones, under half trace to an unresolved V gene in checked studies; the others have no known cause. The sample profile shows 150,000 to 190,000 clones; roughly 80% of them were found once. 7.3% of the sample belongs to the ten largest clones. The sequencing sample was made of PBMCs or T cells enriched from blood (not recorded which). Every receptor here comes from a man aged 50-60 years who had recovered from COVID-19.

This chain connects TRBV12-3 or TRBV12-4 to TRBJ2-7, with 11 bases lining up with TRBD2. V shed 8 bases and J 2 bases; nucleotides not matched to a gene: 2. The CDR3 contains 13 residues. The DNA of the CDR3 is TGTGCCAGCGGGACTAGCGGCACCTACGAGCAGTACTTC. It is translated as CASGTSGTYEQYF.

V gene TRBV7-8 combines with J gene TRBJ2-7; D unclear. V was cut by 1 base and J by 2 bases, with 9 bases left in between. There are 14 residues in the CDR3. CDR1 and CDR2 from the germline V gene are SGHVS and FQNEAQ. CDR3 residues: CASSLVGTTYEQYF. CDR3 DNA: TGTGCCAGCAGCTTAGTCGGCACTACCTACGAGCAGTACTTC.

The J gene is TRBJ1-5, the V gene TRBV7-9, with 7 positions matching TRBD1. V dropped 4 bases and J dropped 3; count of bases not matched to a gene: 3. The CDR3 spans 14 residues. Germline-derived CDR1 and CDR2 are SEHNR and FQNEAQ (reference sequence). CDR3 in amino acids: CASSSGTVNQPQHF. CDR3 in DNA: TGTGCCAGCAGCTCCGGGACAGTCAATCAGCCCCAGCATTTT.

The chain carries TRBV5-5 and TRBJ2-1; TRBD2 matches at 9 bases. V lost 4 bases to trimming and J lost 2 bases; unmatched junction nucleotides: 4. This CDR3 spans 15 amino acids. Germline loops: CDR1 SGHKS, CDR2 YYEKEE (reference sequence). The CDR3 sequence: CASSPSGKTYNEQFF. The CDR3 region has the DNA TGTGCCAGCAGCCCTAGCGGGAAAACCTACAATGAGCAGTTCTTC.

The J gene is TRBJ1-5, the V gene TRBV19, with D maybe TRBD1 (6 bases). The ends were cut back, 5 bases at V and 0 bases at J, with 14 bases in the middle. This CDR3 spans 16 amino acids. Per germline, CDR1 LNHDA and CDR2 SQIVND (reference sequence). The CDR3 bases are TGTGCCAGTAGTCTCTCCGGGACATTTAGCAATCAGCCCCAGCATTTT. Translating gives CASSLSGTFSNQPQHF.

The chain is built from TRBV11-2 and TRBJ1-1, with D perhaps matching TRBD1 (5 bases). This CDR3 has 14 amino acids. Germline V gene data show CDR1 as SGHAT and CDR2 as FQNNGV. The V end lost 7 bases, the J end lost 1 base, and 13 bases lay between the germline ends. DNA of the CDR3: TGTGCCAGCACTCCCGGACACCCGAACACTGAAGCTTTCTTT. Translation gives CASTPGHPNTEAFF.

This chain links TRBV5-1 with TRBJ1-2; no definite D call. The CDR3 spans 13 residues. Trimming removed 1 base from V and 8 bases from J, with 12 bases in between. The V gene's germline CDR1 is SGHRS and CDR2 YFSETQ. The CDR3 spells CASSLIVDYGYTF. CDR3 nucleotides: TGCGCCAGCAGCTTGATAGTTGATTACGGCTACACCTTC.

The chain has TRBV7-2 and TRBJ2-4; 8 nucleotides match TRBD2. The V segment lost 3 bases and the J segment 1 base; nucleotides outside the gene matches: 2. The CDR3 sequence is 15 residues long. CDR1 and CDR2 (germline): SGHTA, FQGNSA. The DNA for the CDR3 is TGTGCCAGCAGCTTTGGCGGGGGGGCCAAAAACATTCAGTACTTC. It yields the protein CASSFGGGAKNIQYF. Looking up the rest from reference TRBV7-2 and TRBJ2-4 gives the full variable domain: GAGVSQSPSNKVTEKGKDVELRCDPISGHTALYWYRQSLGQGLEFLIYFQGNSAPDKSGLPSDRFSAERTGGSVSTLTIQRTQQEDSAVYLCASSFGGGAKNIQYFGAGTRLSVL.

The chain joins TRBV4-3 to TRBJ2-2; the match to TRBD1 covers 8 bases. V dropped 4 bases and J dropped 7; count of bases not matched to a gene: 14. The germline CDR1 and CDR2 sequences are LGHNA and YSLEER. This CDR3 is 17 amino acids long. Here the CDR3 reads CASSPLGVAGGYGELFF. DNA of the CDR3: TGCGCCAGCAGCCCGCTCGGAGTGGCAGGGGGCTACGGGGAGCTGTTTTTT.

The J gene is TRBJ1-6, the V gene TRBV6-5; 9 positions agree with TRBD1. This CDR3 has 16 residues. V shed 0 bases, J shed 9 bases, and the junction held 6 bases outside the gene matches. The germline V gene has CDR1 MNHEY and CDR2 SVGAGI. CDR3 amino acids: CASSYSMGQGSSPLHF. The CDR3 DNA reads as TGTGCCAGCAGTTACTCGATGGGACAGGGTAGTTCACCCCTCCACTTT.

This clone has only one observation. This chain joins TRBV7-9 and TRBJ1-3, with TRBD1 matching over 8 bases. Germline loops: CDR1 SEHNR, CDR2 FQNEAQ (reference sequence). Trimming at V came to 7 bases and at J to 0 bases, leaving 8 bases not matched to a gene. The CDR3 length is 16 residues. For the CDR3, the DNA is TGTGCCAGCAACGGACAGGGTGCACCCTCTGGAAACACCATATATTTT. The encoded protein is CASNGQGAPSGNTIYF.

The chain carries TRBV3-1 (or the pseudogene TRBV3-2) and TRBJ2-5; D is possibly TRBD2 (5 bases). Trimming left V 0 bases short and J 0 bases short, with 8 bases between. CDR1 LGHDT and CDR2 YNNKEL come from the germline V gene (reference sequence). The CDR3 contains 15 residues. CDR3 nucleotides: TGTGCCAGCAGCCAAGAACTGGACTACCAAGAGACCCAGTACTTC. Protein sequence: CASSQELDYQETQYF.

The rearrangement joins TRBV5-1 to TRBJ1-6, with 12 bases aligning to TRBD1. V was pared by 0 bases and J by 10 bases, with 5 bases of the junction left unmatched. The germline V gene encodes CDR1 SGHRS and CDR2 YFSETQ. CDR3 length: 16 residues. The CDR3 DNA follows: TGCGCCAGCAGCTTGGAGGGACAGGGGGCCCACTCACCCCTCCACTTT. Residues: CASSLEGQGAHSPLHF.

V usage is TRBV5-4 and J usage is TRBJ1-1; the D gene is possibly TRBD1 (5 bases). Trimming removed 3 bases at V and 0 bases at J, with 18 bases between. The CDR3 covers 17 residues. The V gene's germline CDR1 is SGHNT and CDR2 YYREEE (reference sequence). As DNA, the CDR3 is TGTGCCAGCAGCTGGGGGGGAGGAGGAGCTATGAACACTGAAGCTTTCTTT. Encoded protein: CASSWGGGGAMNTEAFF. Together with reference TRBV5-4 and TRBJ1-1, the CDR3 gives the full variable domain: ETGVTQSPTHLIKTRGQQVTLRCSSQSGHNTVSWYQQALGQGPQFIFQYYREEENGRGNFPPRFSGLQFPNYSSELNVNALELDDSALYLCASSWGGGGAMNTEAFFGQGTRLTVV.

The rearrangement uses TRBV4-2 and TRBJ1-3; no definite D call. The germline gives CDR1 LGHNA, CDR2 YNFKEQ. V was cut by 3 bases and J by 0 bases, with 3 bases left in between. CDR3 length: 13 residues. The CDR3 protein is CASSHLSGNTIYF. As DNA, the CDR3 is TGTGCCAGCAGCCACCTCTCTGGAAACACCATATATTTT.

The chain couples TRBV10-3 to TRBJ1-2; D remains unclear. CDR3 length equals 12 residues. Germline V lookup: CDR1 ENHRY, CDR2 SYGVKD. V was cut by 3 bases and J by 5 bases, with 7 bases left in between. The CDR3 nucleotides read TGTGCCATCAGTGAAGGAGGGTATGGCTACACCTTC. Amino acid sequence: CAISEGGYGYTF.

The CDR3 spells CASSLKGEDTQYF. The CDR3 DNA reads TGTGCCAGCAGCTTGAAGGGGGAGGATACGCAGTATTTT. The chain combines TRBV5-6 with TRBJ2-3; perhaps TRBD1 as D (6 bases). Looked up from germline, CDR1 is SGHDT and CDR2 is YYEEEE. This CDR3 has 13 residues. Deletions cut 1 base from V and 6 bases from J, with 9 bases between.

The V gene is TRBV7-2, the J gene TRBJ2-5; D is perhaps TRBD2 (5 bases). CDR3 length: 14 residues. Per germline, CDR1 SGHTA and CDR2 FQGNSA. V lost 1 base and J lost 5, with 11 bases in between. CDR3 amino acids: CASSLGGMMETQYF. The CDR3 DNA follows: TGTGCCAGCAGCTTAGGAGGGATGATGGAGACCCAGTACTTC.

The V gene is TRBV11-2, the J gene TRBJ1-2; no clear D. Deletions cut 1 base from V and 1 base from J, with 7 bases between. The CDR3 is made up of 14 amino acids. CDR1 SGHAT and CDR2 FQNNGV come from the germline V gene. CDR3 in DNA: TGTGCCAGCAGCTTAGTCCAGTTTAACTATGGCTACACCTTC. This translates into CASSLVQFNYGYTF. Filled out from reference TRBV11-2 and TRBJ1-2, the complete variable domain reads EAGVAQSPRYKIIEKRQSVAFWCNPISGHATLYWYQQILGQGPKLLIQFQNNGVVDDSQLPKDRFSAERLKGVDSTLKIQPAKLEDSAVYLCASSLVQFNYGYTFGSGTRLTVV.

V is TRBV7-3 and J is TRBJ1-1, with TRBD1 as a possible D gene (5 bases). Germline loops: CDR1 SGHTA, CDR2 FQGTGA. The CDR3 extends over 14 amino acids. V was shortened by 5 bases and J by 4 bases, with 14 bases between the two germline ends. DNA of the CDR3: TGTGCCAGCAGCGAGATGGGGGGACCCACTGAAGCTTTCTTT. Protein product: CASSEMGGPTEAFF.